The 27 T cell receptor beta chains reported below all come from one sample, sequenced in a study of T-cell reconstitution after alpha-beta-depleted transplantation in children. A TCRbeta library incorporating unique molecular identifiers was prepared. TCRdb re-analysed the PCR reads in MiXCR, keeping a single row per CDR3 protein. The sample has approximately 350,000 distinct CDR3 sequences, 10% to 15% seen once. The sequencing here drew on PBMCs, taken from the stem cell graft. The origin of the receptors is a human donor who donated a stem cell graft to a child with Fanconi anemia.

The genes are TRBV11-2 and TRBJ1-2; TRBD1 is a possible D gene (5 bases). The V gene lost 5 bases and the J gene lost 4 bases, with 11 bases spanning the gap. Per the germline V gene, CDR1 is SGHAT and CDR2 is FQNNGV. The CDR3 has 13 residues. DNA for the CDR3: TGTGCCAGCAGCGCACAGGATTTCTATGGCTACACCTTC. It is translated as CASSAQDFYGYTF.

The chain links TRBV6-1 to TRBJ1-2, with 9 positions matching TRBD1. Trimming cost V 6 bases and J 6 bases; bases outside gene matches: 14. CDR3 length: 16 residues. CDR1 is MNHNS, CDR2 SASEGT, per germline. CDR3 protein: CASRAPGQGPTNGYTF. CDR3 DNA sequence: TGTGCCAGCAGAGCACCGGGACAGGGTCCAACGAATGGCTACACCTTC.

The table lists this clonotype with many counts. This sequence joins TRBV7-8 and TRBJ1-5; TRBD1 is a possible D gene (5 bases). The CDR3 consists of 15 residues. Germline assignment: CDR1 SGHVS and CDR2 FQNEAQ. Trimming removed 6 bases at V and 5 bases at J, with 17 bases between. In DNA form, the CDR3 reads TGTGCCAGCAGTCCAAGGTCGGGACCAGATCAGCCCCAGCATTTT. Translation gives CASSPRSGPDQPQHF.

This clonotype was observed a few times. The rearrangement links TRBV9 to TRBJ2-1; D tentatively fits TRBD1 or TRBD2 (5 bases each). The CDR3 spans 17 residues. Trimming left V 4 bases short and J 0 bases short, with 17 bases between. Germline CDR1 is SGDLS and CDR2 is YYNGEE. The CDR3 bases are TGTGCCAGCAGCCCCTTGTCGGGGCAGATCTCCTACAATGAGCAGTTCTTC. Translated, it gives CASSPLSGQISYNEQFF.

In DNA, the CDR3 is TGTGCCAGCAGTTACTCAGGGGGGGAAAAACTGTTTTTT. This translates into CASSYSGGEKLFF. The V gene is TRBV6-5, the J gene TRBJ1-4; perhaps TRBD1 as D (6 bases). Germline loops: CDR1 MNHEY, CDR2 SVGAGI. CDR3 size: 13 residues. V lost 0 bases and J 8 bases, leaving 7 bases between the germline ends.

There are many counts of this clonotype. The rearrangement uses TRBV20-1 and TRBJ2-3; no firm D call. The V end was cut by 3 bases, the J end by 3 bases, with 10 bases between. The CDR3 loop spans 13 amino acids. Germline V gene sequence: CDR1 DFQATT, CDR2 SNEGSKA (reference sequence). Here the CDR3 reads CSARSSLTDTQYF. In DNA form, the CDR3 reads TGCAGTGCTAGGAGCAGTCTGACAGATACGCAGTATTTT.

This clonotype was counted only a few times. V is TRBV24-1 and J is TRBJ2-3; D gene ambiguous. The CDR3 has 13 residues. The V and J ends lost 10 bases and 2 bases respectively, with 12 bases between them. CDR1 and CDR2 from the germline V gene are KGHDR and SFDVKD. CDR3 sequence: CATLGPSTDTQYF. Written as DNA, the CDR3 is TGTGCCACTCTCGGACCCTCCACAGATACGCAGTATTTT.

DNA for the CDR3: TGTGCCAGCAGCCCAGAGGGGGGGGGCAATCAGCCCCAGCATTTT. Encoded protein: CASSPEGGGNQPQHF. The V gene is TRBV7-9, the J gene TRBJ1-5, with a tentative D call TRBD1 (6 bases). V was cut by 5 bases and J by 2 bases, with 13 bases left in between. From germline, CDR1 is SEHNR and CDR2 FQNEAQ (reference sequence). The CDR3 is made up of 15 amino acids.

The V call is TRBV12-3 or TRBV12-4, the J call TRBJ2-3; D is possibly TRBD1 (6 bases). CDR3 size: 16 residues. Deletions cut 3 bases from V and 4 bases from J, with 17 bases between. For the CDR3, the DNA is TGTGCCAGCAGTTTTGGGCTGGGGGCAAAGTCAGATACGCAGTATTTT. Protein sequence: CASSFGLGAKSDTQYF.

The genes are TRBV29-1 and TRBJ1-2, with D possibly TRBD1 on 5 matching bases. The germline gives CDR1 SQVTM, CDR2 ANQGSEA. The CDR3 contains 13 residues. The V end was cut by 4 bases, the J end by 3 bases, with 12 bases between. The CDR3 sequence: CSVVGADDYGYTF. Written as DNA, the CDR3 is TGCAGCGTTGTCGGGGCCGACGACTATGGCTACACCTTC.

The rearrangement links TRBV29-1 to TRBJ2-7, with D unclear. The CDR3 has 12 amino acids. CDR1 and CDR2 from the germline V gene are SQVTM and ANQGSEA. The ends were cut back, 5 bases at V and 5 bases at J, with 13 bases in the middle. This CDR3 reads CSVLYHHHEQYF. The CDR3, as DNA: TGCAGCGTTTTGTACCATCACCACGAGCAGTACTTC.

The rearrangement uses TRBV5-6 and TRBJ2-5; 10 bases align to TRBD1. Germline lookup yields CDR1 SGHDT and CDR2 YYEEEE. This CDR3 comprises 17 residues. The V and J ends lost 2 bases and 1 base, in that order; junction bases with no gene match: 8. The CDR3 region has the DNA TGTGCCAGCAGCTTAATGACAGGGGGCCGGTTCCAAGAGACCCAGTACTTC. This translates into CASSLMTGGRFQETQYF.

This chain uses TRBV20-1 with TRBJ2-1; perhaps D is TRBD1 or TRBD2 (5 bases each). The germline V gene has CDR1 DFQATT and CDR2 SNEGSKA (reference sequence). This CDR3 has 13 residues. With 2 bases removed from V and 8 bases from J, the gap between germline ends came to 13 bases. The CDR3 region is CSARRDPGYEQFF. The CDR3 coding sequence is TGCAGTGCTAGAAGGGACCCAGGCTATGAGCAGTTCTTC.

J is TRBJ2-1 and V is TRBV4-3; 10 bases match TRBD2. Looked up from germline, CDR1 is LGHNA and CDR2 is YSLEER. The CDR3 sequence is 15 residues long. J was trimmed by 7 bases and V by 2 bases; bases with no gene match: 5. CDR3 sequence (DNA): TGCGCCAGCAGCCAAAGCGGGGGGGCCTGGAATGAGCAGTTCTTC. Protein: CASSQSGGAWNEQFF.

This sequence joins TRBV5-1 and TRBJ2-7, with D perhaps given as TRBD1 or TRBD2 (6 bases each). CDR1 SGHRS and CDR2 YFSETQ come from the germline V gene. The CDR3 is made up of 18 amino acids. V was shortened by 1 base and J by 0 bases, with 20 bases between the two germline ends. In DNA form, the CDR3 reads TGCGCCAGCAGCTTGATTCCCCCCGGGGGCCTAACCTCCTACGAGCAGTACTTC. This gives the protein CASSLIPPGGLTSYEQYF.

The chain links TRBV24-1 to TRBJ2-3; no clear D. Trimming removed 6 bases at V and 3 bases at J, with 12 bases between. The CDR3 covers 14 residues. Germline V gene lookup returns CDR1 KGHDR and CDR2 SFDVKD. For the CDR3, the DNA is TGTGCCACCAGTATCTCCGGCGGTACAGATACGCAGTATTTT. This gives the protein CATSISGGTDTQYF.

The table lists this clonotype with a count of one. One junction end disagrees with the germline gene, perhaps due to a read error. V gene TRBV4-3 combines with J gene TRBJ2-6; D possibly corresponds to TRBD1 (5 bases). CDR3 length: 16 amino acids. The germline V gene has CDR1 LGHNA and CDR2 YSLEER. The CDR3 nucleotides are TGCGCCAGCAGCCAACGGCAGATCTCTGGGGCCTACGTCCTGACTTTC. This encodes CASSQRQISGAYVLTF.

This clonotype was seen only a few times. V and J are TRBV18 and TRBJ1-2; 8 nucleotides match TRBD1. Germline CDR1 KGHSH, CDR2 LQKENI. There are 15 residues in the CDR3. The junction had 8 bases not matched to a gene; V was cut back by 2 bases and J by 6 bases. The CDR3 loop reads CASSPSWQGADGYTF. The CDR3, as DNA: TGTGCCAGCTCACCATCTTGGCAGGGGGCTGATGGCTACACCTTC. Looking up the rest from reference TRBV18 and TRBJ1-2 gives the full variable domain: NAGVMQNPRHLVRRRGQEARLRCSPMKGHSHVYWYRQLPEEGLKFMVYLQKENIIDESGMPKERFSAEFPKEGPSILRIQQVVRGDSAAYFCASSPSWQGADGYTFGSGTRLTVV.

This clonotype was seen more than once but under ten times. The chain is built from TRBV28 and TRBJ2-7; 11 bases line up with TRBD2. The CDR3 sequence is 15 residues long. From germline, CDR1 is MDHEN and CDR2 SYDVKM. The V and J ends lost 3 bases and 1 base, in that order; junction bases with no gene match: 2. DNA for the CDR3: TGTGCCAGCAGTTTTTTAGCGGGAGGGTCCTACGAGCAGTACTTC. It yields the protein CASSFLAGGSYEQYF.

Ten or more counts support this clonotype. The chain joins TRBV5-1 to TRBJ2-1; a possible D gene is TRBD2 (6 bases). Between the trimmed V and J ends, which lost 1 base and 8 bases, there was a span of 7 bases. The length of the CDR3 is 12 residues. Per germline, CDR1 SGHRS and CDR2 YFSETQ. The chain's CDR3 is CASSLRGDEQFF. The CDR3 coding sequence is TGCGCCAGCAGCTTGCGCGGGGATGAGCAGTTCTTC.

In this sample, this clonotype turned up many times. This chain uses TRBV5-1 with TRBJ2-1; D call uncertain. There are 11 residues in the CDR3. V was shortened by 5 bases and J by 6 bases, with 6 bases between the two germline ends. Germline-derived CDR1 and CDR2 are SGHRS and YFSETQ. DNA for the CDR3: TGCGCCAGCAGTGTGACCAATGAGCAGTTCTTC. Its translation: CASSVTNEQFF. Supplemented by reference TRBV5-1 and TRBJ2-1, the full variable domain reads KAGVTQTPRYLIKTRGQQVTLSCSPISGHRSVSWYQQTPGQGLQFLFEYFSETQRNKGNFPGRFSGRQFSNSRSEMNVSTLELGDSALYLCASSVTNEQFFGPGTRLTVL.

This clonotype was detected ten times or more. The V call is TRBV28, the J call TRBJ1-6; D is ambiguous. This CDR3 has 13 amino acids. Trimming shortened V by 8 bases and J by 6 bases, and 11 bases separated the two germline ends. The V gene's germline CDR1 is MDHEN and CDR2 SYDVKM. CDR3 in DNA: TGTGCCAGCGTTTTCGTGGCTAATTCACCCCTCCACTTT. Residues: CASVFVANSPLHF.

This clonotype has only a few counts. The chain links TRBV6-5 to TRBJ1-1; tentatively, D is TRBD1 (5 bases). Looked up from germline, CDR1 is MNHEY and CDR2 is SVGAGI. The V gene lost 4 bases and the J gene lost 4 bases, with 16 bases spanning the gap. The CDR3 covers 15 residues. The CDR3 sequence is CASSWGGGAGTEAFF. In DNA form, the CDR3 reads TGTGCCAGCAGTTGGGGGGGAGGGGCAGGCACTGAAGCTTTCTTT.

This clonotype was seen more than once but under ten times. The rearrangement links TRBV5-1 to TRBJ1-6; D perhaps matches TRBD1 (6 bases). Looked up from germline, CDR1 is SGHRS and CDR2 is YFSETQ. This CDR3 region has 15 residues. Trimming cost V 6 bases and J 8 bases, with 18 bases left between them. The CDR3 here is CASNWDNRWDSPLHF. CDR3 in DNA: TGCGCCAGCAATTGGGACAATCGTTGGGATTCACCCCTCCACTTT. The full variable domain, completed using reference TRBV5-1 and TRBJ1-6, is KAGVTQTPRYLIKTRGQQVTLSCSPISGHRSVSWYQQTPGQGLQFLFEYFSETQRNKGNFPGRFSGRQFSNSRSEMNVSTLELGDSALYLCASNWDNRWDSPLHFGNGTRLTVT.

This clonotype was seen only a few times. This chain connects TRBV29-1 to TRBJ2-1, with a weak D call TRBD2 (6 bases). This CDR3 comprises 13 residues. Germline-derived CDR1 and CDR2 are SQVTM and ANQGSEA. The V end was cut by 4 bases, the J end by 0 bases, with 7 bases between. The CDR3 region is CSVVADSYNEQFF. The CDR3, as DNA: TGCAGCGTTGTAGCGGACTCCTACAATGAGCAGTTCTTC.

This clonotype has only a few counts. The chain is built from TRBV12-3 or TRBV12-4 and TRBJ2-3; D is uncertain. The CDR3 has 18 residues. V gave up 2 bases and J gave up 2 bases, with 20 bases separating them. For the CDR3, the DNA is TGTGCCAGCAGTTTACAGACCGGTCGCCTGTCCTTCACAGATACGCAGTATTTT. Protein: CASSLQTGRLSFTDTQYF.

V gene TRBV20-1 combines with J gene TRBJ1-1; D remains ambiguous. The length of the CDR3 is 12 residues. In germline, CDR1 is DFQATT, CDR2 SNEGSKA (reference sequence). Trimming cost V 5 bases and J 0 bases, with 7 bases left between them. CDR3 sequence reads: CSAVNMNTEAFF. The CDR3 DNA follows: TGCAGTGCTGTTAACATGAACACTGAAGCTTTCTTT.